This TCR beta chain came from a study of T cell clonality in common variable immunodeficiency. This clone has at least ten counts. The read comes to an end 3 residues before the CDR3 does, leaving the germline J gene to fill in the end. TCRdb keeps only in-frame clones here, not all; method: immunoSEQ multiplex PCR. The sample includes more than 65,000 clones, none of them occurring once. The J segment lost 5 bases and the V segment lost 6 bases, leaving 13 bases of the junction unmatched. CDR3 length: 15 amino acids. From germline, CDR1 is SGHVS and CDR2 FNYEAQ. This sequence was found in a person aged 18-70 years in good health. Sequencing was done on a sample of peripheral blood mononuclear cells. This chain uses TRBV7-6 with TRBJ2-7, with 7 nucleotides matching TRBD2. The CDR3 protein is CASSLQLASGDEQYF. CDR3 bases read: TGTGCCAGCAGTCTTCAACTAGCGAGCGGTGACGAG.